This entry is about one TCR beta chain. It has no known antigen specificity. No base quality information exists; no much larger clone differs at one position. A distance of 10 bases separates the germline ends of V and J, which lose 0 bases and 7 bases respectively. The CDR1 and CDR2 encoded by the germline V gene (reference sequence) are GTSNPN and SVGIG. The CDR3, from cysteine to phenylalanine, totals 13 residues. Only the CDR3 part of the read is kept: 39 bases, read in frame from the first base. TCRbeta CDR3 regions were amplified from genomic DNA by means of the immunoSEQ Assay, a bias-controlled multiplex PCR. Processing in the source paper ran as follows. Nucleated cell counts per sample were estimated from amplification of reference gene primers within the assay. Sequence reads were collapsed and filtered to measure the absolute abundance of every unique TCRbeta CDR3 rearrangement. For each sample, productive Simpson clonality was calculated as the square root of Simpson's diversity index over productive rearrangements. Held by TCRdb, this immuneACCESS table contains in-frame sequences only and omits some clones. Under half of the omission traces to an unresolved V gene where checked; the cause of the rest is unknown. From that table come the V and J calls and clone size; the DNA was used to work out D and trimming. The sample includes 250,000 to 300,000 clones, with 81% observed a single time. The ten largest clones add up to roughly 2.9% of the sample.

The data derive from a study of blood T cell repertoires in COVID-19 (dated by TCRdb to 2020 to 2022). The study in broad terms: The collaborator samples originated in the United States, Italy and Spain and spanned the acute and convalescent phases of COVID-19. The prospective study material was composed of cDNA or gDNA derived from T cells, B-cell-depleted T cells, or PBMCs. Subjects who had been exposed to COVID-19, were actively infected with it, or had recovered from it provided the deeply sampled blood TCRbeta repertoires that made up the dataset. The repertoires were released in a freely available public database intended as a resource for research on the immune response to SARS-CoV-2. Samples were obtained from the ongoing ImmuneRACE study (first 160 participants) and from approximately 1,200 subjects provided by 6 global collaborators. Sample metadata almost always included a de-identified subject ID, COVID-19 status, age in years and sex. Where available, HLA class I and class II types were obtained from metadata supplied by the sample provider rather than from assay-based typing. Study-wide conclusions, independent of this receptor: The amount of clinical and demographic metadata varied by source and participant and was provided uncurated.

The collaborating institutions used their own protocols to collect whole blood in K2EDTA tubes. For TCRbeta analysis, collaborators shipped samples as frozen whole blood, isolated PBMCs, or DNA extracted from either of those sample types. Sample: peripheral blood. The rearrangement joined TRBV30 to TRBJ1-5; matching of 6 bases hints at TRBD1 as the D gene. The receptor's source is a woman between 55 and 75 years old with active or convalescent COVID-19. The CDR3 here reads CAWSVTGTQPQHF. The DNA is TGTGCCTGGAGTGTGACAGGAACCCAGCCCCAGCATTTT.